The source of this TCR beta chain is a study of T cells in Graves' hyperthyroidism and ophthalmopathy. This clonotype has at least ten counts. The study excluded patients with uncontrolled infection, other autoimmune disease, pregnancy or lactation. RNA transcripts gave rise to amplified TCR beta CDR3 regions. Using the HTBI primer set, a first-round RT-PCR was run on the TCR CDR3. TCRdb itself ran the multiplex PCR reads through MiXCR, one entry per CDR3 protein. The profile covers about 700,000 distinct CDR3 sequences, with 12% to 15% appearing a single time and 10% taken by the ten largest. The CDR3 runs to 14 residues. V lost 0 bases and J lost 9, with 11 bases in between. Germline V CDR1 and CDR2: KGHSH, LQKENI.

The source is a young woman with Graves' hyperthyroidism. J is TRBJ1-4 and V is TRBV18; D gene uncertain. Sequencing was carried out using blood. In DNA form, the CDR3 reads TGTGCCAGCTCACCACCGGGGAAGGAGCAAAAACTGTTTTTT. Its protein is CASSPPGKEQKLFF.